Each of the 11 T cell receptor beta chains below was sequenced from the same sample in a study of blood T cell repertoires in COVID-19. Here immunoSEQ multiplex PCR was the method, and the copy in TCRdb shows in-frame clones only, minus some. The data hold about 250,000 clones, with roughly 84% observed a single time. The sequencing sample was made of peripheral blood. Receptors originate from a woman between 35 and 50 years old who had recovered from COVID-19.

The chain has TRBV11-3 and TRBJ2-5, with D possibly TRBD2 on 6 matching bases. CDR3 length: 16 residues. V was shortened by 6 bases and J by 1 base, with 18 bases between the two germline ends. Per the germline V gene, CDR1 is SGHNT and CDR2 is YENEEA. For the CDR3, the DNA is TGTGCCAGCAGACAGACCGGGAGTTCAAGCCAAGAGACCCAGTACTTC. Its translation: CASRQTGSSSQETQYF.

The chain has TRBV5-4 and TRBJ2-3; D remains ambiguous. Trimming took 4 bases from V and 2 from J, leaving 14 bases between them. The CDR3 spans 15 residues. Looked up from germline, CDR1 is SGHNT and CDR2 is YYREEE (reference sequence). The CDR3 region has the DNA TGTGCCAGCAGCGCCCGACTCTCACCCACAGATACGCAGTATTTT. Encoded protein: CASSARLSPTDTQYF.

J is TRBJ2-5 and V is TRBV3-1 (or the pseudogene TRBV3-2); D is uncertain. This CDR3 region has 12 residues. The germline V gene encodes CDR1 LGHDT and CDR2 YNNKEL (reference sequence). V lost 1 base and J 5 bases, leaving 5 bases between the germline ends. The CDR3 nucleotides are TGTGCCAGCAGCCAAGCGCAGGAGACCCAGTACTTC. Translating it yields CASSQAQETQYF.

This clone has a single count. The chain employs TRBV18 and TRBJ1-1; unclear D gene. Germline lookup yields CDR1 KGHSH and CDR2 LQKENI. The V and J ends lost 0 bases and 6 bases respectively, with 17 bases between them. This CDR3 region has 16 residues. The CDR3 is CASSPPVPGYGAEAFF. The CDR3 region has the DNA TGTGCCAGCTCACCACCGGTTCCTGGGTATGGAGCTGAAGCTTTCTTT.

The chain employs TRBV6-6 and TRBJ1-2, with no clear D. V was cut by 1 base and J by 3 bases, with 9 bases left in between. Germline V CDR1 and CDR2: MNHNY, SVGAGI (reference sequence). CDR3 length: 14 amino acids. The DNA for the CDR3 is TGTGCCAGCAGTTACTATGAGGCCCACTATGGCTACACCTTC. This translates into CASSYYEAHYGYTF.

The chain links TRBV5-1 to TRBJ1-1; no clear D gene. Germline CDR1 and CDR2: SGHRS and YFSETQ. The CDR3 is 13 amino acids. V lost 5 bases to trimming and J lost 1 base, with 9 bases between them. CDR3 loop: CASSYRENTEAFF. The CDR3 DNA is TGCGCCAGCAGTTACCGGGAGAACACTGAAGCTTTCTTT.

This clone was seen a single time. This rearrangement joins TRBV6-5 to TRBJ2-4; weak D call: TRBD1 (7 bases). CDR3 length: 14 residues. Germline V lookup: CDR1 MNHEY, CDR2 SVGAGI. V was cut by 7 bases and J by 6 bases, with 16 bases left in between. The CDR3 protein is CASTKGARGNIQYF. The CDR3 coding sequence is TGTGCCAGCACTAAGGGGGCGCGGGGAAACATTCAGTACTTC.

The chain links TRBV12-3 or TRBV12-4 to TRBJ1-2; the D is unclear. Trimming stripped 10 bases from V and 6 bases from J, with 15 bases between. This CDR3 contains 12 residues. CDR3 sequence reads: CATTKNSDGYTF. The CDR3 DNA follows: TGTGCCACCACCAAGAATTCGGATGGCTACACCTTC.

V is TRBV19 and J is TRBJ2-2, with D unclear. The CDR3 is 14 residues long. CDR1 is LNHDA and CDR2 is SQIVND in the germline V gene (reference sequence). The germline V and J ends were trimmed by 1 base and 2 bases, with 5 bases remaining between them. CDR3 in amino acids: CASSIGLNTGELFF. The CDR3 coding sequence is TGTGCCAGTAGTATAGGACTCAACACCGGGGAGCTGTTTTTT.

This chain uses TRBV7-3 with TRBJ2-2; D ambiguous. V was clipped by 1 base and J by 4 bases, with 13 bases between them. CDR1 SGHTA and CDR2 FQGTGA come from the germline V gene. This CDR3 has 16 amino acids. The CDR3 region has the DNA TGTGCCAGCAGCTTAAGTCCCCCCGGTCCCACCGGGGAGCTGTTTTTT. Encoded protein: CASSLSPPGPTGELFF.

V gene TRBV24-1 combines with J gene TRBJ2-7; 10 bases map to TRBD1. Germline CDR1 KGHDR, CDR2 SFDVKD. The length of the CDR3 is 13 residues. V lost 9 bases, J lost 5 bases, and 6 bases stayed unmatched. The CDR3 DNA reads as TGTGCCACCCAATTGACAGGGGGCCACGAGCAGTACTTC. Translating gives CATQLTGGHEQYF.